Following are 27 T cell receptor beta chains from one sample sequenced in a study of post-analysis software for immune sequencing data. Presence of unique molecular identifiers characterized the TCR beta cDNA libraries. TCRdb processed the PCR reads anew with MiXCR; each CDR3 protein has one entry. The top ten clones hold approximately 4.3% of a sample with about 820,000 distinct CDR3 sequences, roughly half of them seen once. Study observations and caveats: A handful of TRBV segments were more frequent in patients than controls; TRBV5-6, TRBV5-1 and TRBV20-1 belonged to this group.

No antigen has been assigned to these receptors. The source material was blood. Receptors originate from a girl aged 5 to 17 with multiple sclerosis.

V is TRBV5-1 and J is TRBJ2-1; TRBD2 matches at 12 bases. The CDR3 length is 15 residues. The V and J ends lost 0 bases and 9 bases, in that order; junction bases with no gene match: 4. Germline assignment: CDR1 SGHRS and CDR2 YFSETQ. As DNA, the CDR3 is TGCGCCAGCAGCTTGGAGCTAGCGGGAGGGAGTGAGCAGTTCTTC. This encodes CASSLELAGGSEQFF.

The chain is built from TRBV20-1 and TRBJ2-1; D gene uncertain. This CDR3 has 13 residues. Germline V gene lookup returns CDR1 DFQATT and CDR2 SNEGSKA (reference sequence). The V end was cut by 0 bases, the J end by 4 bases, with 7 bases between. The CDR3 reads CSARDLIYNEQFF. CDR3 nucleotide sequence: TGCAGTGCTAGAGATCTGATTTACAATGAGCAGTTCTTC.

The J gene is TRBJ2-1, the V gene TRBV7-3, with D possibly TRBD2 on 6 matching bases. Trimming shortened V by 4 bases and J by 5 bases, and 12 bases separated the two germline ends. This CDR3 region has 14 residues. CDR1 is SGHTA and CDR2 is FQGTGA in the germline V gene. DNA for the CDR3: TGTGCCAGCAGCTCGACTAGTTCGAACAATGAGCAGTTCTTC. The encoded protein is CASSSTSSNNEQFF.

Here the CDR3 reads CASSHMRGANVLTF. In DNA, the CDR3 is TGTGCCAGCAGCCACATGCGTGGGGCCAACGTCCTGACTTTC. V gene TRBV3-1 combines with J gene TRBJ2-6; D remains ambiguous. The CDR3 is 14 residues long. Trimming shortened V by 3 bases and J by 3 bases, and 6 bases separated the two germline ends. CDR1 is LGHDT and CDR2 is YNNKEL in the germline V gene (reference sequence).

V gene TRBV7-2 combines with J gene TRBJ2-1; D gene uncertain. Germline CDR1 SGHTA, CDR2 FQGNSA. This CDR3 contains 14 residues. The V and J ends lost 5 bases and 7 bases respectively, with 15 bases between them. The CDR3 loop reads CASSARSGRNEQFF. The CDR3 coding sequence is TGTGCCAGCAGCGCCAGATCAGGTCGGAATGAGCAGTTCTTC.

The V and J genes are TRBV13 and TRBJ2-3, with 8 nucleotides matching TRBD2. The CDR3 totals 16 residues. The trim removed 5 bases at V and 1 base at J, leaving 8 bases unmatched. The germline CDR1 and CDR2 sequences are PRHDT and FYEKMQ (reference sequence). CDR3 DNA: TGTGCCAGCAGCCGTCCCGGACTAGCCGGCACAGATACGCAGTATTTT. This gives the protein CASSRPGLAGTDTQYF.

This chain joins TRBV7-7 and TRBJ2-4; 10 bases are a match to TRBD2. The closer fit of TRBJ2-5 to the DNA end suggests the J call may be wrong. The CDR3 consists of 15 residues. Germline loops: CDR1 SSHAT, CDR2 FNYEAQ (reference sequence). The CDR3 region is CASTALAGASETQYF. As DNA, the CDR3 is TGTGCCAGCACCGCTCTAGCGGGGGCCTCGGAGACCCAGTACTTC.

The rearrangement links TRBV5-1 to TRBJ2-3; 9 positions agree with TRBD1. Unmatched junction bases numbered 3, after V lost 0 bases and J lost 4 bases. Per germline, CDR1 SGHRS and CDR2 YFSETQ. The CDR3 loop spans 15 amino acids. As DNA, the CDR3 is TGCGCCAGCAGCTTGGCCGGGACAGGGTCAGATACGCAGTATTTT. Its protein product is CASSLAGTGSDTQYF.

The rearrangement joins TRBV20-1 to TRBJ2-7, with a weak D call TRBD1 (5 bases). Germline-derived CDR1 and CDR2 are DFQATT and SNEGSKA (reference sequence). Deletions cut 2 bases from V and 5 bases from J, with 13 bases between. The CDR3 extends over 13 amino acids. In DNA, the CDR3 is TGCAGTGCTAGACGGGCAGGGTCCCACGAGCAGTACTTC. Its translation is CSARRAGSHEQYF.

The chain combines TRBV6-5 with TRBJ2-2; D is perhaps TRBD2 (6 bases). Between the trimmed V and J ends, which lost 10 bases and 6 bases, there was a span of 9 bases. The CDR3 is made up of 11 amino acids. The germline V gene has CDR1 MNHEY and CDR2 SVGAGI. As DNA, the CDR3 is TGTGCCACCCTAGCGTCCGGGGAGCTGTTTTTT. Amino acids: CATLASGELFF.

As for this clonotype: One end of the junction does not line up with germline, which may come from a read error. CDR3 sequence: CASSVTGTGGYNVQFF. As DNA, the CDR3 is TGTGCCAGCAGCGTCACCGGGACAGGGGGTTACAATGTGCAGTTCTTC. V and J are TRBV7-3 and TRBJ2-1; 11 nucleotides line up with TRBD1. The CDR3 is 16 amino acids. From germline, CDR1 is SGHTA and CDR2 FQGTGA.

The chain joins TRBV12-3 or TRBV12-4 to TRBJ2-1; 9 nucleotides agree with TRBD2. The CDR3 is 17 residues long. V shed 6 bases and J 1 base; nucleotides not matched to a gene: 10. The CDR3 DNA sequence: TGTGCCAGCAGATCCCCGGGTGCGGGAGGGTCCTACAATGAGCAGTTCTTC. Translated, it gives CASRSPGAGGSYNEQFF.

The V gene is TRBV6-6, the J gene TRBJ1-5; D gene unclear. The CDR3 extends over 15 amino acids. V shed 3 bases and J shed 0 bases, with 9 bases lying between them. In germline, CDR1 is MNHNY, CDR2 SVGAGI (reference sequence). CDR3 nucleotide sequence: TGTGCCAGCAGTTATGTTGCGGATAGCAATCAGCCCCAGCATTTT. The encoded protein is CASSYVADSNQPQHF.

This clonotype has a handful of counts. The chain links TRBV6-1 to TRBJ1-2; D unclear. The CDR3 extends over 13 amino acids. Germline CDR1 is MNHNS and CDR2 is SASEGT. V was clipped by 6 bases and J by 7 bases, with 15 bases between them. CDR3 sequence: CASSTGPMTGYTF. CDR3 coding DNA: TGTGCCAGCAGCACTGGACCCATGACTGGCTACACCTTC.

The chain is built from TRBV27 and TRBJ1-6; D gene uncertain. V shed 4 bases and J shed 0 bases, with 7 bases lying between them. CDR3 length: 15 amino acids. Germline lookup yields CDR1 MNHEY and CDR2 SMNVEV (reference sequence). The CDR3 bases are TGTGCCAGCAGTTGGGAGAGCTCCTATAATTCACCCCTCCACTTT. Translation: CASSWESSYNSPLHF.

The chain has TRBV5-1 and TRBJ2-7; 8 bases agree with TRBD2. The CDR3 runs 15 residues. The germline gives CDR1 SGHRS, CDR2 YFSETQ. V gave up 0 bases and J gave up 5 bases; unmatched junction bases: 7. The CDR3: CASSLDPGGPNEQYF. CDR3 DNA sequence: TGCGCCAGCAGCTTGGACCCGGGAGGGCCAAACGAGCAGTACTTC.

The chain uses TRBV6-5 and TRBJ1-2; D ambiguous. Germline CDR1 reads MNHEY; CDR2 reads SVGAGI. The V end lost 7 bases, the J end lost 0 bases, and 12 bases lay between the germline ends. CDR3 size: 14 residues. In DNA, the CDR3 is TGTGCCAGCACCCAGAGGGCATCTAACTATGGCTACACCTTC. Protein product: CASTQRASNYGYTF.

The chain uses TRBV20-1 and TRBJ1-5, with TRBD1 matching over 8 bases. CDR1 is DFQATT and CDR2 is SNEGSKA in the germline V gene (reference sequence). The CDR3 runs 13 residues. The V segment lost 2 bases and the J segment 11 bases; nucleotides outside the gene matches: 8. The CDR3 spells CSARQGAHGAQHF. The DNA of the CDR3 is TGCAGTGCTAGACAGGGGGCCCACGGGGCCCAGCATTTT.

The rearrangement links TRBV7-2 to TRBJ2-7, with D unresolved. Judging by the DNA end, TRBJ2-5 fits better; the J call may be wrong. Per the germline V gene, CDR1 is SGHTA and CDR2 is FQGNSA. The CDR3 loop spans 14 amino acids. CDR3 sequence reads: CASSFFRLVETQYF. CDR3 DNA sequence: TGTGCCAGCAGCTTTTTTCGCCTCGTGGAGACCCAGTACTTC.

This clonotype was recorded a few times. J is TRBJ1-2 and V is TRBV19, with 11 bases lining up with TRBD1. The CDR3 is made up of 19 amino acids. V lost 3 bases to trimming and J lost 6 bases; unmatched junction nucleotides: 18. Germline values: CDR1 LNHDA, CDR2 SQIVND (reference sequence). In nucleotides, the CDR3 is TGTGCCAGTAGTATCTTTTTTACGCGGACAGGGGGCCTAGGGAATGGCTACACCTTC. Translating it yields CASSIFFTRTGGLGNGYTF.

The chain couples TRBV18 to TRBJ2-1; 8 bases agree with TRBD2. Germline V gives CDR1 KGHSH, CDR2 LQKENI. V shed 2 bases, J shed 8 bases, and the junction held 2 bases outside the gene matches. CDR3 length: 13 residues. The CDR3 is CASSPAGGYEQFF. CDR3 DNA: TGTGCCAGCTCACCAGCGGGGGGTTATGAGCAGTTCTTC.

J is TRBJ2-7 and V is TRBV5-1; D is perhaps TRBD2 (6 bases). The CDR3 covers 14 residues. Germline CDR1 and CDR2: SGHRS and YFSETQ. The V end lost 4 bases, the J end lost 0 bases, and 11 bases lay between the germline ends. This chain's CDR3 is CASSPQDYSYEQYF. The CDR3 DNA sequence: TGCGCCAGCAGCCCCCAGGACTACTCCTACGAGCAGTACTTC. Supplemented by reference TRBV5-1 and TRBJ2-7, the full variable domain reads KAGVTQTPRYLIKTRGQQVTLSCSPISGHRSVSWYQQTPGQGLQFLFEYFSETQRNKGNFPGRFSGRQFSNSRSEMNVSTLELGDSALYLCASSPQDYSYEQYFGPGTRLTVT.

This chain uses TRBV15 with TRBJ2-3; D gene unclear. Germline CDR1 reads LNHNV; CDR2 reads YYDKDF (reference sequence). The germline V and J ends were trimmed by 5 bases and 9 bases, with 15 bases remaining between them. The CDR3 length is 13 residues. CDR3 sequence reads: CATSRAPMGTQYF. The CDR3 DNA sequence: TGTGCCACCAGCCGGGCCCCCATGGGGACGCAGTATTTT. Based on the CDR3 plus reference TRBV15 and TRBJ2-3, the full variable domain is DAMVIQNPRYQVTQFGKPVTLSCSQTLNHNVMYWYQQKSSQAPKLLFHYYDKDFNNEADTPDNFQSRRPNTSFCFLDIRSPGLGDTAMYLCATSRAPMGTQYFGPGTRLTVL.

This clonotype has a handful of counts. The chain is built from TRBV7-6 and TRBJ2-7; D may be TRBD1 (6 bases). The germline V and J ends were trimmed by 7 bases and 3 bases, with 22 bases remaining between them. CDR1 SGHVS and CDR2 FNYEAQ come from the germline V gene. The CDR3 totals 16 residues. The CDR3 is CASTQGSSGELYEQYF. The CDR3 nucleotides read TGTGCCAGCACTCAGGGGTCATCAGGGGAGCTCTACGAGCAGTACTTC.

The CDR3: CASSPPAGAANYGYTF. The CDR3 coding sequence is TGTGCCAGCTCACCACCGGCCGGGGCTGCTAACTATGGCTACACCTTC. The gene calls are TRBV18 and TRBJ1-2, with D tentatively TRBD1 (5 bases). The CDR3 covers 16 residues. V was shortened by 0 bases and J by 0 bases, with 11 bases between the two germline ends. Germline CDR1 KGHSH, CDR2 LQKENI.

The chain joins TRBV20-1 to TRBJ1-1; tentatively, D is TRBD1 (5 bases). The length of the CDR3 is 15 residues. Trimming shortened V by 3 bases and J by 5 bases, and 19 bases separated the two germline ends. Looked up from germline, CDR1 is DFQATT and CDR2 is SNEGSKA (reference sequence). The CDR3 DNA is TGCAGTGCTAGGGGGGACCCCCGGAGTACTACTGAAGCTTTCTTT. Encoded protein: CSARGDPRSTTEAFF.

The rearrangement joins TRBV29-1 to TRBJ2-7; D gene unclear. Trimming stripped 0 bases from V and 5 bases from J, with 11 bases between. The CDR3 sequence is 13 residues long. Germline V lookup: CDR1 SQVTM, CDR2 ANQGSEA. Here the CDR3 DNA reads TGCAGCGTTGAAGATCCGAGTTGGAACGAGCAGTACTTC. Translation gives CSVEDPSWNEQYF.